The rows below give T cell receptor beta chains drawn from one sample of a study of healthy donors' naive CD4 and CD8 T cells. TCRdb reprocessed the reads via MiXCR and lists one record per CDR3 protein. The sample consists of roughly 200,000 distinct CDR3 sequences, 65% to 80% of them appearing once. The sample comprised naive CD4+ and CD8+ T cells sorted from blood, pooled from several donors. All receptors derive from a pool of human donors in good health; the sample pools cells from several healthy donors. Each CDR3 is given with its conserved first and last residue. The order of the fields is CDR3 DNA, CDR3 protein, J gene, D gene, clone size, V gene. A D gene is named only where the DNA matches it firmly. Some rows mark clone size as missing; the rest say once, few, many or name a class of expanded clone.

TGTGCCAGTAGTATAACAACCGGGGAGCTGTTTTTT | CASSITTGELFF | TRBJ2-2 | - | - | TRBV19
TGTGCCAGCAGCCAAAAACTCAGGGACGGCTACACCTTC | CASSQKLRDGYTF | TRBJ1-2 | - | - | TRBV14
TGTGCCAGCAGTCCCTGGACTAGCGGAGAAAAGAATGAGCAGTTCTTC | CASSPWTSGEKNEQFF | TRBJ2-1 | TRBD2 | - | TRBV6-5
TGCAGCGTTGCTATAGTGGGACAGGGTAACTATGGCTACACCTTC | CSVAIVGQGNYGYTF | TRBJ1-2 | TRBD1 | once | TRBV29-1
TGCAGCGTTGGCCCCCGGACAGGGATACAAGAGACCCAGTACTTC | CSVGPRTGIQETQYF | TRBJ2-5 | TRBD1 | - | TRBV29-1
TGTGCCAGCAGCGGGACAGGGTCGACCGGGGAGCTGTTTTTT | CASSGTGSTGELFF | TRBJ2-2 | TRBD1 | - | TRBV2
TGCAGCGTTAGGTGGGGGAGCAATCAGCCCCAGCATTTT | CSVRWGSNQPQHF | TRBJ1-5 | - | - | TRBV29-1
TGTGCCTGGAGTGTCGGGCCCGGCGAGGCTTTCTTT | CAWSVGPGEAFF | TRBJ1-1 | - | - | TRBV30
TGTGCCAGCAGAACCCTACGACACCGTGAATCCTATAATTCACCCCTCCACTTT | CASRTLRHRESYNSPLHF | TRBJ1-6 | - | - | TRBV6-5
TGTGCCACCAGTGTTACCGGGGGAAACTACGAGCAGTACTTC | CATSVTGGNYEQYF | TRBJ2-7 | - | - | TRBV24-1
TGCGCCAGCAGCTCCCGGGACGGGGAGACTGAAGCTTTCTTT | CASSSRDGETEAFF | TRBJ1-1 | - | - | TRBV5-1
TGTGCCTGGAGTTCTTGGCAGGGGGGCCACGAGCAGTACTTC | CAWSSWQGGHEQYF | TRBJ2-7 | - | - | TRBV30
TGCAGCGTTAAGCCGGGACATCAGACCCAGTACTTC | CSVKPGHQTQYF | TRBJ2-5 | - | - | TRBV29-1
TGTGCCAGCAGTCAGGGGATAGGATCCTACGAGCAGTACTTC | CASSQGIGSYEQYF | TRBJ2-7 | - | - | TRBV2
TGCGCCAGCAGCACTCGACAGGGCAAGGGCTACGAGCAGTACTTC | CASSTRQGKGYEQYF | TRBJ2-7 | TRBD1 | once | TRBV5-1
TGCAGCGCTGGATTCGAGGGGACTGGGGCCAACGTCCTGACTTTC | CSAGFEGTGANVLTF | TRBJ2-6 | - | - | TRBV29-1
TGTGCCAGCAGTTTAGGTAGTTTCGCGAGCTCCTACGAGCAGTACTTC | CASSLGSFASSYEQYF | TRBJ2-7 | - | - | TRBV27
TGTGCCAGCAGCTCAAGCGGGGGCAGAACGACAGATACGCAGTATTTT | CASSSSGGRTTDTQYF | TRBJ2-3 | TRBD2 | - | TRBV5-5
TGTGCCACCAGTGATGGGGCATACAATGAGCAGTTCTTC | CATSDGAYNEQFF | TRBJ2-1 | - | - | TRBV24-1
TGTGCCAGCTCACCACCGACGTATGAGCAGTTCTTC | CASSPPTYEQFF | TRBJ2-1 | - | - | TRBV18
TGTGCCAGCAGTTTATGGGGCCCGAACACTGAAGCTTTCTTT | CASSLWGPNTEAFF | TRBJ1-1 | - | - | TRBV12-3/TRBV12-4
TGTGCCAGCATTGACGTGGTGCCGAACACTGAAGCTTTCTTT | CASIDVVPNTEAFF | TRBJ1-1 | - | few | TRBV12-3/TRBV12-4